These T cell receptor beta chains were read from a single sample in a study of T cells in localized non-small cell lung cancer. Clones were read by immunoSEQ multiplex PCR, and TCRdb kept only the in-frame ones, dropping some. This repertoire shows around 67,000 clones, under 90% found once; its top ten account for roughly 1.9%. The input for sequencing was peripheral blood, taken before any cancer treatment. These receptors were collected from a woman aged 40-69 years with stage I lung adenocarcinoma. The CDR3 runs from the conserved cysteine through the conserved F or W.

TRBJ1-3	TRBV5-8	CASSLRGNTIYF
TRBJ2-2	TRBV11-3	CASSLLSEGRTGELFF
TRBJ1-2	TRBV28	CASSSGQGTYGYTF
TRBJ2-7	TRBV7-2	CASSSDSREQYF
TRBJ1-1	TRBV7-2	CASSLKGGTEAFF
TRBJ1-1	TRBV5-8	CASSLFAADITEAFF
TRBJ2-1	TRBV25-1	CASSEFKGSSNEQFF
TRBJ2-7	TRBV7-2	CASSISAGDYYEQYF
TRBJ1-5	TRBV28	CASSSTSGHQPQHF
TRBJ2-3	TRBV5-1	CASSLNTGGETDTQYF
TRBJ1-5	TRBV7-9	CASSPGGDQPQHF
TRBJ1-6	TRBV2	CASSRQNSYNSPLHF
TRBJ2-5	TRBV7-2	CASSLQGSADAETQYF
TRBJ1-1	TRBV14	CASSLNEDTEAFF
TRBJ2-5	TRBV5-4	CASSPGNQETQYF
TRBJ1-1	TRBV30	CAWCVARDTEAFF
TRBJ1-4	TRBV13	CASSDSSPRPFF
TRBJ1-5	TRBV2	CASRGWTGGPQHF
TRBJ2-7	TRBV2	CASSADRARSYEQYF
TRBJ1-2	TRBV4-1	CASGQDSRGQGPGYTF
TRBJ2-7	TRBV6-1	CASRTSGTDSYEQYF
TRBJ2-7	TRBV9	CASSGPRSEQYF
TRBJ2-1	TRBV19	CASSIFLSSYNEQFF
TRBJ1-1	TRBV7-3	CASSLNMGTEAFF
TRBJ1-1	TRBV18	CASSPVQGTEAFF
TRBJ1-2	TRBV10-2	CASSDGTGANYGYTF
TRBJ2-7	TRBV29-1	CSVGGGTYEQYF
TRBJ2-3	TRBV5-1	CASSREGADTQYF
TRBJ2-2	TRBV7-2	CASSPLARGNTGELFF
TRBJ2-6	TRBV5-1	CASSLDPFSGANVLTF
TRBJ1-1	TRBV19	CASIQDINTEAFF
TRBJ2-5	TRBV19	CASSRTSGQETQYF
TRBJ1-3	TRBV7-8	CASSLVYRQDGNTIYF
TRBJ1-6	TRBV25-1	CASSPGRSSYNSPLHF
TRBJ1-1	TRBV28	CASSLSTEAFF
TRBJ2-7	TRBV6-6	CASYESPARGEQYF
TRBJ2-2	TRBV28	CASSFYWATEETSATNTGELFF
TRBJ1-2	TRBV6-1	CASSRQGGVNGYTF
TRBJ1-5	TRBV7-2	CASSLDRGHSNQPQHF
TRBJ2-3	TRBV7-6	CASSVTGGILTDTQYF
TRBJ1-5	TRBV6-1	CASSEAMGQGNQPQHF
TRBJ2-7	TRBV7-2	CASSQGTGRRDEQYF
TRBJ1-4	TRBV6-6	CASSPPGTTNEKLFF
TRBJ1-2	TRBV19	CASSQDRGGVNNYGYTF
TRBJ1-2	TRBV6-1	CAALQGADYGYTF
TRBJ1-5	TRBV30	CAWSGGPAAGVTQPQHF
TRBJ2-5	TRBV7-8	CASSRDRPQRETQYF
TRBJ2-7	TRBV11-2	CASSLGQGLYEQYF
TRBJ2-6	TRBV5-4	CASSLQRDRLIANVLTF
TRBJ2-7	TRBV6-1	CASTLSRSPGYEQYF
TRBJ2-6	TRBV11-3	CASRHRNRASSGANVLTF
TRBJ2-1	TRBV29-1	CSVPANEQFF
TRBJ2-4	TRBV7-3	CASSPPDKNIQYF
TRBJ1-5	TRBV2	CASSPQGFGNQPQHF
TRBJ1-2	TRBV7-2	CASSLDGSGYGYTF